The present TCR beta chain was sequenced within a study of T-cell memory formation after mild COVID-19 (dated by TCRdb to about 2021). About the investigation overall: Most TCR sequence clusters were specific to one of the two donors. The cohort was made up of two young adult volunteers, one female and one male, who were previously healthy. Longitudinal TCRalpha and TCRbeta repertoire sequencing tracked T-cell clones expanding and contracting after mild COVID-19 in a couple of donors.

The CDR3, from cysteine to phenylalanine, totals 19 residues. Just the 57-base CDR3 DNA is kept, in frame starting at base 1. CDR1 and CDR2 are read off the germline V gene as MDHEN and SYDVKM. Relative to germline, V is missing 7 bases and J is missing 2 bases, with 20 bases of the junction outside any gene match. This sample was sequenced with an Illumina NovaSeq 6000. cDNA libraries for TCRalpha and TCRbeta were prepared by 5'RACE using constant-segment primers, with sample barcodes and unique molecular identifiers added. RNA was extracted from every sample with Trizol reagent. Library amplification was performed in two PCR steps, and a second sample barcode and Illumina TruSeq adapters were introduced in the second step. Libraries were sequenced on an Illumina NovaSeq with 2 x 150 bp paired-end reads. In the source study's methods: Demultiplexing of reads and collapsing into UMI-guided consensus sequences were performed with migec v1.2.7. Using mixcr v2.1.11, UMI consensuses were aligned to TRA and TRB V and J templates and then assembled into clonotypes. A clonotype was counted as expanded or contracted only if both edgeR and NoisET called the change significant, with noise models trained on biological replicates. For edgeR calls, the thresholds were a false discovery rate-adjusted p below 0.01 and a log2 fold-change of 1. As an exploratory analysis of dynamics, max-normalized trajectories of the 1000 most abundant clonotypes were examined by PCA with hierarchical clustering. Each responding clone was given a CD4 or CD8 phenotype based on the CD4+ and CD8+ repertoires, which had been sequenced separately. Using fastp trimming at Q25 and MiXCR clonotype assembly, TCRdb reanalyzed the public sequencing data and kept in-frame beta chains. Entries that share a CDR3 protein sequence are merged under the most common genes and DNA. TCRdb's processing, not the authors', yielded these V and J calls. This sample holds about 350,000 distinct CDR3 sequences; about an eighth were observed only once. Of the sample, 22% is held by the ten largest clones.

Ficoll-Paque density gradient centrifugation was used to isolate PBMCs. What the research found in general, with its limitations: From day 15 to 85, contracting clones showed balanced CD4/CD8 phenotypes, whereas a second wave of clones that expanded from day 15 to 37 leaned towards CD4+. SARS-CoV-2 specificity was not confirmed for the second-wave clones peaking on day 37. Some responding clones were found in pre-infection memory, which suggests that pre-existing cross-reactive memory T cells took part in the SARS-CoV-2 response. Contracting CD4+ clones were located mainly in the CM and EM memory subsets, whereas CD8+ clones were found to be enriched in EMRA. The study included only a couple of mild cases, and larger cohorts that include severe cases with pre-infection samples were judged to be necessary.

For this clonotype: Its specific antigen is unknown. Base-call qualities are not available, and no considerably larger clone is one nucleotide away.

Rearrangement joined TRBV28 to TRBJ2-4, with 7 bases aligning to TRBD1. Sequenced material: PBMCs or a T cell subset sorted from them (not recorded which). This receptor was identified in a man younger than 35 who had mild COVID-19 (a few samples of this study predate the infection). The sample titles of this study are shuffled in the database, so cell type and time point are left out; the donor was told from shared clones. The sequenced DNA is TGTGCCAGCAACCTACGGGGCCGAAGGACAGGAACTCCCAAAAACATTCAGTACTTC. Translated, this gives CASNLRGRRTGTPKNIQYF.